One and the same sample provided the 30 T cell receptor beta chains below, sequenced in a study of T cell changes during pregnancy in multiple sclerosis. TCRdb keeps only in-frame clones here, not all; method: immunoSEQ multiplex PCR. The sample has about 31,000 clones; 89% are singletons. Specimen: CD8+ T cells from peripheral blood mononuclear cells, collected in the second trimester of pregnancy. Receptors originate from a female donor with multiple sclerosis, enrolled in a pregnancy study.

This chain links TRBV5-1 with TRBJ2-1; maybe TRBD1 (5 bases). CDR1 is SGHRS, CDR2 YFSETQ, per germline. The CDR3 extends over 10 amino acids. V lost 5 bases to trimming and J lost 9 bases, with 6 bases between them. CDR3 in amino acids: CASRGPEQFF. In nucleotides, the CDR3 is TGCGCCAGCAGGGGGCCTGAGCAGTTCTTC.

This chain joins TRBV19 and TRBJ2-2; D is perhaps TRBD2 (5 bases). The germline V gene encodes CDR1 LNHDA and CDR2 SQIVND (reference sequence). Trimming shortened V by 5 bases and J by 6 bases, and 22 bases separated the two germline ends. The CDR3 consists of 17 residues. The CDR3 is CASSSPGPNGVPGELFF. Written as DNA, the CDR3 is TGTGCCAGTAGTTCCCCCGGCCCTAACGGGGTACCCGGGGAGCTGTTTTTT.

The chain recombines TRBV6-1 with TRBJ2-7; TRBD2 might be the D (6 bases). Trimming removed 8 bases from V and 2 bases from J, with 10 bases in between. Germline V gene lookup returns CDR1 MNHNS and CDR2 SASEGT. This CDR3 has 12 amino acids. DNA of the CDR3: TGTGCCAGCGCGGGATCGACCTACGAGCAGTACTTC. This sequence encodes CASAGSTYEQYF.

This clone occurred a few times. The chain joins TRBV29-1 to TRBJ1-1; 11 bases are shared with TRBD1. The CDR3 runs 13 residues. The V gene end was trimmed by 8 bases and the J gene end by 4 bases; junction bases not matched to a gene: 6. The germline V gene has CDR1 SQVTM and CDR2 ANQGSEA. In DNA, the CDR3 is TGCAGCTCGGGACAGGGGGAATCCACTGAAGCTTTCTTT. Its protein product is CSSGQGESTEAFF.

The genes are TRBV19 and TRBJ2-2; TRBD2 matches at 13 bases. Trimming took 4 bases from V and 8 from J; bases not matched to a gene: 7. The length of the CDR3 is 16 residues. Looked up from germline, CDR1 is LNHDA and CDR2 is SQIVND (reference sequence). CDR3 sequence: CASSTGLAGAPGELFF. The CDR3 bases are TGTGCCAGTAGTACAGGACTAGCGGGAGCTCCTGGGGAGCTGTTTTTT. Together with reference TRBV19 and TRBJ2-2, the CDR3 gives the full variable domain: DGGITQSPKYLFRKEGQNVTLSCEQNLNHDAMYWYRQDPGQGLRLIYYSQIVNDFQKGDIAEGYSVSREKKESFPLTVTSAQKNPTAFYLCASSTGLAGAPGELFFGEGSRLTVL.

The V call is TRBV5-1, the J call TRBJ1-2; D gene unclear. Germline V lookup: CDR1 SGHRS, CDR2 YFSETQ. This CDR3 is built from 14 residues. The V end was cut by 0 bases, the J end by 2 bases, with 8 bases between. The CDR3 sequence is CASSLDDWNYGYTF. CDR3 in DNA: TGCGCCAGCAGCTTGGATGACTGGAACTATGGCTACACCTTC.

The chain combines TRBV7-9 with TRBJ1-2; 7 bases match TRBD1. The CDR3 covers 14 residues. Germline V CDR1 and CDR2: SEHNR, FQNEAQ (reference sequence). With V trimmed by 1 base and J by 8 bases, 7 bases remained unmatched. The CDR3 protein is CASSLVQGPFGYTF. CDR3 sequence (DNA): TGTGCCAGCAGCTTAGTACAGGGGCCCTTCGGCTACACCTTC.

Judged by abundance, this clone is medium-sized (0.01 to 0.1%). The chain uses TRBV18 and TRBJ2-1; no reliable D call. The CDR3 extends over 14 amino acids. CDR1 and CDR2 (germline): KGHSH, LQKENI. Trimming took 3 bases from V and 0 from J, leaving 6 bases between them. The CDR3 nucleotides are TGTGCCAGCTCACCTGGCAGCTCCTACAATGAGCAGTTCTTC. It translates to CASSPGSSYNEQFF.

CDR3 in amino acids: CASSLDRGRSTDTQYF. The CDR3 DNA follows: TGTGCCAGCAGCTTAGATCGGGGGAGGAGCACAGATACGCAGTATTTT. The chain has TRBV7-9 and TRBJ2-3; possibly TRBD2 for D (6 bases). Germline CDR1 is SEHNR and CDR2 is FQNEAQ (reference sequence). The CDR3 extends over 16 amino acids. Trimming pared 1 base from V and 0 bases from J, leaving 11 bases between.

This chain uses TRBV2 with TRBJ1-1; no clear D. CDR1 SNHLY and CDR2 FYNNEI come from the germline V gene. V lost 8 bases, J lost 0 bases, and 19 bases lay in between. This CDR3 has 16 amino acids. The CDR3 DNA sequence: TGTGCCAGCGCACTCACAAGTCGGGATCTGAACACTGAAGCTTTCTTT. Translation gives CASALTSRDLNTEAFF.

The chain joins TRBV4-3 to TRBJ1-4; a possible D gene is TRBD1 (5 bases). CDR1 is LGHNA and CDR2 is YSLEER in the germline V gene. V lost 1 base and J 7 bases, leaving 13 bases between the germline ends. The CDR3 sequence is 15 residues long. The CDR3 sequence is CASSQGVGGSEKLFF. The CDR3 nucleotides are TGCGCCAGCAGCCAAGGGGTGGGGGGGAGTGAAAAACTGTTTTTT.

V and J are TRBV4-1 and TRBJ2-1, with TRBD2 matching over 7 bases. V was pared by 5 bases and J by 1 base, with 5 bases of the junction left unmatched. The CDR3 length is 15 residues. From germline, CDR1 is MGHRA and CDR2 YSYEKL. Here the CDR3 DNA reads TGCGCCAGCAGCTCAAGCGGGGCATCCTACAATGAGCAGTTCTTC. This sequence encodes CASSSSGASYNEQFF.

J is TRBJ2-1 and V is TRBV4-3; 8 bases line up with TRBD2. Trimming took 4 bases from V and 4 from J; bases not matched to a gene: 12. The CDR3 consists of 17 residues. The germline CDR1 and CDR2 sequences are LGHNA and YSLEER. As DNA, the CDR3 is TGCGCCAGCAGCCCATCCACTAGCGGAAGTATATACAATGAGCAGTTCTTC. Its translation: CASSPSTSGSIYNEQFF.

This chain connects TRBV6-5 to TRBJ2-1, with 9 bases lining up with TRBD1. This CDR3 spans 14 amino acids. Trimming took 6 bases from V and 4 from J; bases not matched to a gene: 4. Germline V gene lookup returns CDR1 MNHEY and CDR2 SVGAGI. The CDR3 coding sequence is TGTGCCAGCAGCCAACAGGGGGCTTACAATGAGCAGTTCTTC. Amino acids: CASSQQGAYNEQFF.

This clone was recorded once. The chain has TRBV9 and TRBJ1-3, with TRBD1 identical over 7 bases. CDR3 length equals 14 residues. CDR1 SGDLS and CDR2 YYNGEE come from the germline V gene. The junction had 3 bases not matched to a gene; V was cut back by 3 bases and J by 3 bases. This CDR3 is CASSGRGSGNTIYF. The DNA of the CDR3 is TGTGCCAGCAGCGGCAGGGGGAGTGGAAACACCATATATTTT.

The chain joins TRBV27 to TRBJ2-7; perhaps TRBD2 as D (5 bases). CDR3 length equals 17 residues. V was shortened by 5 bases and J by 6 bases, with 26 bases between the two germline ends. Germline V CDR1 and CDR2: MNHEY, SMNVEV (reference sequence). CDR3 sequence: CASSLRAREPLLSEQYF. The DNA for the CDR3 is TGTGCCAGCAGTCTAAGAGCCCGGGAACCTCTTCTGAGCGAGCAGTACTTC.

J is TRBJ2-1 and V is TRBV18; a weak D match, TRBD1 (5 bases). In germline, CDR1 is KGHSH, CDR2 LQKENI. The CDR3 consists of 15 residues. Trimming took off 6 bases at V and 7 bases at J, with 19 bases between the two ends. CDR3 sequence reads: CASSPTELIRNEQFF. Written as DNA, the CDR3 is TGTGCCAGCTCCCCGACAGAATTGATTAGGAATGAGCAGTTCTTC. Drawing the rest from reference TRBV18 and TRBJ2-1, the complete variable domain is NAGVMQNPRHLVRRRGQEARLRCSPMKGHSHVYWYRQLPEEGLKFMVYLQKENIIDESGMPKERFSAEFPKEGPSILRIQQVVRGDSAAYFCASSPTELIRNEQFFGPGTRLTVL.

This clone was observed a few times. This rearrangement joins TRBV6-5 to TRBJ1-3; D gene uncertain. The CDR3 covers 16 residues. V lost 2 bases, J lost 0 bases, and 11 bases lay in between. Germline V gene sequence: CDR1 MNHEY, CDR2 SVGAGI. The DNA for the CDR3 is TGTGCCAGCAGTTACAGGCCGGGGAGCTCTGGAAACACCATATATTTT. Protein: CASSYRPGSSGNTIYF.

The CDR3 bases are TGTGCCAGCAGCGTAGCACGAGCGGGAGGGATAACAGATACGCAGTATTTT. Encoded protein: CASSVARAGGITDTQYF. The V call is TRBV9, the J call TRBJ2-3; TRBD2 matches at 10 bases. This CDR3 comprises 17 residues. V trimming: 0 bases; J trimming: 3 bases; junction bases outside the gene matches: 7. Germline values: CDR1 SGDLS, CDR2 YYNGEE.

J is TRBJ2-3 and V is TRBV27; D may be TRBD1 (6 bases). Germline values: CDR1 MNHEY, CDR2 SMNVEV (reference sequence). The V end was cut by 6 bases, the J end by 3 bases, with 13 bases between. The CDR3 is 14 amino acids. In DNA form, the CDR3 reads TGTGCCAGCAGCTCCCGGGACAAGACAGATACGCAGTATTTT. Its translation is CASSSRDKTDTQYF.

The sample holds a few counts of this clone. The genes are TRBV5-6 and TRBJ1-1, with 9 bases lining up with TRBD1. The junction had 1 base not matched to a gene; V was cut back by 2 bases and J by 5 bases. This CDR3 is built from 13 residues. Germline V CDR1 and CDR2: SGHDT, YYEEEE. CDR3: CASSFGTGTEAFF. The DNA of the CDR3 is TGTGCCAGCAGCTTTGGGACAGGGACTGAAGCTTTCTTT.

J is TRBJ2-5 and V is TRBV15; TRBD2 might be the D (6 bases). Germline V lookup: CDR1 LNHNV, CDR2 YYDKDF (reference sequence). The CDR3 length is 14 residues. Trimming removed 5 bases at V and 6 bases at J, with 16 bases between. In DNA form, the CDR3 reads TGTGCCACCAGCGGACCCCTGGGGGGTCAGACCCAGTACTTC. Its translation: CATSGPLGGQTQYF.

This rearrangement joins TRBV28 to TRBJ1-2; D is unclear. Trimming shortened V by 3 bases and J by 0 bases, and 5 bases separated the two germline ends. CDR3 size: 13 residues. CDR1 and CDR2 from the germline V gene are MDHEN and SYDVKM. In DNA, the CDR3 is TGTGCCAGCAGTTTCCTAGCTAACTATGGCTACACCTTC. Encoded protein: CASSFLANYGYTF.

CDR3 bases: TGTGCCAGCAGCTTGACGACTAGCAGCAACACCGGGGAGCTGTTTTTT. Protein sequence: CASSLTTSSNTGELFF. This chain joins TRBV7-9 and TRBJ2-2, with 7 bases that match TRBD2. This CDR3 region has 16 residues. V lost 3 bases, J lost 2 bases, and 6 bases stayed unmatched. Per the germline V gene, CDR1 is SEHNR and CDR2 is FQNEAQ (reference sequence).

The V gene is TRBV7-9, the J gene TRBJ2-1; D is perhaps TRBD1 (5 bases). The germline gives CDR1 SEHNR, CDR2 FQNEAQ (reference sequence). There are 15 residues in the CDR3. V gave up 3 bases and J gave up 5 bases, with 14 bases separating them. The CDR3 spells CASSFPRALNNEQFF. CDR3 bases: TGTGCCAGCAGCTTTCCCAGGGCCCTGAACAATGAGCAGTTCTTC.

This clone appeared a single time. The V and J genes are TRBV27 and TRBJ1-5, with 9 positions matching TRBD1. Germline lookup yields CDR1 MNHEY and CDR2 SMNVEV (reference sequence). The CDR3 runs 14 residues. The J segment lost 4 bases and the V segment lost 8 bases, leaving 6 bases of the junction unmatched. The CDR3 sequence is CASAPGQGNQPQHF. The CDR3 DNA reads as TGTGCCAGCGCACCGGGACAGGGAAATCAGCCCCAGCATTTT.

CDR3 nucleotide sequence: TGTGCCACCAGCAGGAGGACAGACTACAATCAGCCCCAGCATTTT. The encoded protein is CATSRRTDYNQPQHF. V gene TRBV15 combines with J gene TRBJ1-5; D possibly corresponds to TRBD1 (6 bases). V gave up 3 bases and J gave up 3 bases, with 12 bases separating them. CDR3 size: 15 residues. In germline, CDR1 is LNHNV, CDR2 YYDKDF (reference sequence).

The rearrangement uses TRBV19 and TRBJ1-5; no clear D gene. V lost 5 bases, J lost 5 bases, and 16 bases lay in between. Looked up from germline, CDR1 is LNHDA and CDR2 is SQIVND (reference sequence). The CDR3 has 15 amino acids. The CDR3: CASSPWGVGDQPQHF. The CDR3, as DNA: TGTGCCAGTAGTCCATGGGGAGTTGGCGATCAGCCCCAGCATTTT.

This rearrangement joins TRBV13 to TRBJ2-3; 7 bases align to TRBD2. Per germline, CDR1 PRHDT and CDR2 FYEKMQ (reference sequence). This CDR3 is built from 17 residues. With 1 base clipped from V and 3 bases from J, the junction kept 10 bases outside the gene matches. CDR3 residues: CASSLVIAGQTTDTQYF. The CDR3 DNA is TGTGCCAGCAGCTTAGTTATAGCGGGCCAGACAACAGATACGCAGTATTTT.

This chain uses TRBV19 with TRBJ2-1, with TRBD2 identical over 11 bases. This CDR3 comprises 11 residues. CDR1 and CDR2 from the germline V gene are LNHDA and SQIVND (reference sequence). J lost 15 bases, V lost 7 bases, and 5 bases had no gene match. CDR3 amino acids: CASIAGGRRFF. In nucleotides, the CDR3 is TGTGCCAGTATAGCGGGAGGGCGACGGTTCTTC.